This TCR beta chain was retrieved from a study of molecular identifiers for immune sequencing clone quantification. General observations from the study: Clones above 20 RNA copies contained over 99% of effector molecules and under 1% of naive molecules.

Via MiXCR, TCRdb re-called the PCR reads, giving one row per CDR3 protein. The data hold fewer than 350,000 distinct CDR3 sequences, with 24% observed a single time. Only a few counts were recorded for this clonotype. Its cognate antigen is unknown. In the sort, naive CD8 T cells were defined as CD8+CD4-CCR7+CD45RA+. This sequence was found in a human donor in good health. Some libraries in this study had Jurkat cell RNA spiked in. What was sequenced was naive CD8+ T cells from blood, with Jurkat cell RNA spiked in. Sample subset: FACS-sorted CD8+CD4-CCR7+CD45RA+ naive T cells.

The CDR3 DNA follows: TGTGCCAGCAGCTTAGGGGTGAGGGGTCAGTACCAAGAGACCCAGTACTTC. This sequence encodes CASSLGVRGQYQETQYF. This sequence joins TRBV11-2 and TRBJ2-5; D might be TRBD1 or TRBD2, each matching 5 bases. The CDR3 has 17 amino acids. Deletions cut 1 base from V and 0 bases from J, with 15 bases between. The germline CDR1 and CDR2 sequences are SGHAT and FQNNGV.